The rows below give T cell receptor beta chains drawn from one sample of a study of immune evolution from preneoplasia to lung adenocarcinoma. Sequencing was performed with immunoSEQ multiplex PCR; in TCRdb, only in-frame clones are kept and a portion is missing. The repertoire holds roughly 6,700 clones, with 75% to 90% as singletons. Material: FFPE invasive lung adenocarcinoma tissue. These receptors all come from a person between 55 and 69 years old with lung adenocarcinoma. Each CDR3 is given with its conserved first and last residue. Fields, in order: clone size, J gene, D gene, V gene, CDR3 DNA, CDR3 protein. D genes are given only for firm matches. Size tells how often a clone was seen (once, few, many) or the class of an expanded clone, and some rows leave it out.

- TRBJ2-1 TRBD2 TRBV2 TGTGCCAGCAGTGAGGCCCGTTCGGGGGGGAATGAGCAGTTCTTC CASSEARSGGNEQFF
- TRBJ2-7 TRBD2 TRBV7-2 TGTGCCAGCAGCCGGGGAGGGGTGGTCGACGAGCAGTACTTC CASSRGGVVDEQYF
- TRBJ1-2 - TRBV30 TGTGCCTGGAGTCCCGGGGTCCACTATGGCTACACCTTC CAWSPGVHYGYTF
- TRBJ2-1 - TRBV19 TGTGCCAGTAATCCCCAGGGGTTAAATGAGCAGTTCTTC CASNPQGLNEQFF
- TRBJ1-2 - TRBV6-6 TGTGCCAGCGCTACCTATTTTCCTTCTACCGTAGGCTACACCTTC CASATYFPSTVGYTF
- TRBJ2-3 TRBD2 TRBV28 TGTGCCAGCAGTTTTAATGGGGCTACGGGAGGGGATACGCAGTATTTT CASSFNGATGGDTQYF
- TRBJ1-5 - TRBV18 TGTGCCAGCTCACAAGGACAGAGCCTATATAGCAATCAGCCCCAGCATTTT CASSQGQSLYSNQPQHF
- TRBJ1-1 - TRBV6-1 TGTGCCAGCAGTGACTGGGGAGGTAACACTGAAGCTTTCTTT CASSDWGGNTEAFF
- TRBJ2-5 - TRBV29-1 TGCAGCGTTGGGGGTGGGTACCAAGAGACCCAGTACTTC CSVGGGYQETQYF
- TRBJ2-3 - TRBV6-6 TGTGCCAGCAGAGGAGATGGACTAAGCACAGATACGCAGTATTTT CASRGDGLSTDTQYF
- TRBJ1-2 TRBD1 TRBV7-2 TGTGCCAGCAGCTTAGGAGGACAGGGATCGGACTATGGCTACACCTTC CASSLGGQGSDYGYTF
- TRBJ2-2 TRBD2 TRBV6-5 TGTGCCAGCAGTTACGGACTAGCGGCCACCGGGGAGCTGTTTTTT CASSYGLAATGELFF
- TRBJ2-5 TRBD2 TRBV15 TGTGCCACCAGCAGAGGTCTAGCGGGAGGTCGAGAGACCCAGTACTTC CATSRGLAGGRETQYF
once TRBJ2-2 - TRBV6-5 TGTGCCAGCAGCCCCGAATACAGGGCGGCCGGGGAGCTGTTTTTT CASSPEYRAAGELFF
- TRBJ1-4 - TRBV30 TGTGCCTGGAGTCCTCTGGGAGCTAATGAAAAACTGTTTTTT CAWSPLGANEKLFF
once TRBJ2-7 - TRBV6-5 TGTGCCAGCAGCTCCGGCCCCTACGAGCAGTACTTC CASSSGPYEQYF
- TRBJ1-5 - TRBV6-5 TGTGCCAGCAGTTGGAAAGGGAATCAGCCCCAGCATTTT CASSWKGNQPQHF
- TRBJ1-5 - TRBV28 TGTGCCAGCAGTTTTAGCAATCAGCCCCAGCATTTT CASSFSNQPQHF
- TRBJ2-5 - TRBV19 TGTGCCACGGAACAGGGTGACCAAGAGACCCAGTACTTC CATEQGDQETQYF
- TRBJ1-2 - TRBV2 TGTGCCAGCAGTGTTGAGGACGGCTATGGCTACACCTTC CASSVEDGYGYTF
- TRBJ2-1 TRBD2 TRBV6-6 TGTGCCAGCAGTATTCGACTAGCGGACAATGAGCAGTTCTTC CASSIRLADNEQFF
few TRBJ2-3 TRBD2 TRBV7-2 TGTGCCAGCACCCCGTGGGAGGGCAATGCAGATACGCAGTATTTT CASTPWEGNADTQYF
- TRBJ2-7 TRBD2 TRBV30 TGTGCCACAACCCCCCTAGCGGGAGGGCTAGGGGACGAGCAGTACTTC CATTPLAGGLGDEQYF
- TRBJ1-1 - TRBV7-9 TGTGCCAGCAGCTCAGGACAGCTAGAAGGGACTGAAGCTTTCTTT CASSSGQLEGTEAFF
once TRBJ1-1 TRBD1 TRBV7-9 TGTGCCAGCAGCTCCTCCGGGACAGCGACTGAAGCTTTCTTT CASSSSGTATEAFF
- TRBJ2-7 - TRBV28 TGTGCCAGCAGTTTCCGGACAGTCTACGAGCAGTACTTC CASSFRTVYEQYF
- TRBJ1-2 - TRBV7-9 TGTGCCAGCAGCCCTGGAGTTGGCTACACCTTC CASSPGVGYTF
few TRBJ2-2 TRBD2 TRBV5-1 TGCGCCAGCAGGTGGACTAGCGGGAGCCCCGACACCGGGGAGCTGTTTTTT CASRWTSGSPDTGELFF
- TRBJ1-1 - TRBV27 TGTGCCAGCAGTTTGAGGAAGAACACTGAAGCTTTCTTT CASSLRKNTEAFF
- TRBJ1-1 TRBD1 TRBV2 TGTGCCAGCCATAGGGACAGTAACACTGAAGCTTTCTTT CASHRDSNTEAFF
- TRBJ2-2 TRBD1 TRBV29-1 TGCAGCGTTGAGTCCAGGGGGAAGGATCCCGGGGAGCTGTTTTTT CSVESRGKDPGELFF
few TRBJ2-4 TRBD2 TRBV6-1 TGTGCCAGCAGTGACCCACTCTATCTAGCGGGAAGATCTAGAAACATTCAGTACTTC CASSDPLYLAGRSRNIQYF
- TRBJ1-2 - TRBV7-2 TGTGCCAGCAGCTTAGGGGGAGGTGCTAGGGGCTACACCTTC CASSLGGGARGYTF
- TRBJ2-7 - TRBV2 TGTGCCAGCAGTGAAAGGTCTGGGGTCTACGAGCAGTACTTC CASSERSGVYEQYF
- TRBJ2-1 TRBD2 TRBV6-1 TGTGCCAGCAGTGAACTAGCGGGAGCGCACAATGAGCAGTTCTTC CASSELAGAHNEQFF